Below are 25 T cell receptor beta chains sequenced from a single sample in a study of cytomegalovirus exposure and HLA in healthy donors. The PCR was carried out with 60 Vbeta primers and 13 Jbeta primers. Assay: immunoSEQ multiplex PCR; the TCRdb copy retains only in-frame clones and omits some. The sample yields approximately 150,000 clones, around 84% seen once. Material for sequencing was PBMCs. Every receptor here comes from a boy aged 2 to 10 in good health and CMV-seronegative.

The rearrangement joins TRBV7-6 to TRBJ2-7; 8 bases map to TRBD1. Trimming removed 5 bases from V and 2 bases from J; junction bases left unmatched: 8. Germline CDR1 reads SGHVS; CDR2 reads FNYEAQ. The CDR3 totals 15 residues. CDR3 sequence reads: CASSLYGTGAYEQYF. In DNA form, the CDR3 reads TGTGCCAGCAGCCTATACGGGACAGGAGCCTACGAGCAGTACTTC.

Worth noting for this clone: The junction does not match germline at one end; this may be a read error. The chain carries TRBV28 and TRBJ1-2, with D perhaps matching TRBD1 (6 bases). CDR1 MDHEN and CDR2 SYDVKM come from the germline V gene. This CDR3 is 14 amino acids long. The CDR3 DNA follows: TGTGCCAGCAGTTCGCCGGACAGTAACTATGCCTACACCTTC. Amino acids: CASSSPDSNYAYTF.

This clone was counted a single time. This rearrangement joins TRBV28 to TRBJ2-3; weak D call: TRBD2 (6 bases). Trimming left V 3 bases short and J 3 bases short, with 16 bases between. CDR1 MDHEN and CDR2 SYDVKM come from the germline V gene. CDR3 length: 16 amino acids. The CDR3 spells CASSFGVGTPTDTQYF. The DNA for the CDR3 is TGTGCCAGCAGTTTCGGAGTAGGGACTCCAACAGATACGCAGTATTTT.

This clone has more than one count but fewer than ten. The rearrangement joins TRBV20-1 to TRBJ2-7; the D is unclear. Germline V lookup: CDR1 DFQATT, CDR2 SNEGSKA (reference sequence). CDR3 length: 11 amino acids. Trimming took 5 bases from V and 7 from J, leaving 12 bases between them. The CDR3 region has the DNA TGCAGTGCTCCTGGTAAGGAGGAGCAGTACTTC. It encodes CSAPGKEEQYF.

The rearrangement joins TRBV30 to TRBJ2-1; 12 bases match TRBD2. The CDR3 runs 17 residues. V trimming: 0 bases; J trimming: 4 bases; junction bases outside the gene matches: 7. Germline V gene sequence: CDR1 GTSNPN, CDR2 SVGIG (reference sequence). CDR3 loop: CAWSVGGLAGAYNEQFF. The CDR3 DNA sequence: TGTGCCTGGAGTGTCGGGGGACTAGCGGGTGCGTACAATGAGCAGTTCTTC.

This chain joins TRBV4-1 and TRBJ2-1; D gene unclear. The length of the CDR3 is 12 residues. V gave up 3 bases and J gave up 7 bases, with 7 bases separating them. Germline V gives CDR1 MGHRA, CDR2 YSYEKL. The CDR3 nucleotides read TGCGCCAGCAGCCAGGCCTCAAATGAGCAGTTCTTC. Its protein product is CASSQASNEQFF.

The chain uses TRBV6-5 and TRBJ1-6; D not resolved. V was clipped by 2 bases and J by 7 bases, with 6 bases between them. The CDR3 sequence is 13 residues long. Germline CDR1 is MNHEY and CDR2 is SVGAGI. This CDR3 is CASSYSSNSPLHF. The CDR3 DNA reads TGTGCCAGCAGTTACAGCTCAAATTCACCCCTCCACTTT.

The V gene is TRBV5-4, the J gene TRBJ1-3; 11 nucleotides line up with TRBD1. CDR1 SGHNT and CDR2 YYREEE come from the germline V gene (reference sequence). The CDR3 runs to 17 residues. Germline trimming cut 3 bases from V and 0 bases from J; bases unmatched to any gene: 5. CDR3 in amino acids: CASSSGQGASSGNTIYF. The CDR3 nucleotides read TGTGCCAGCAGCTCAGGACAGGGGGCGTCCTCTGGAAACACCATATATTTT.

The rearrangement joins TRBV2 to TRBJ1-4; TRBD1 matches 8 bases. The CDR3 sequence is 18 residues long. Germline CDR1 and CDR2: SNHLY and FYNNEI. The V and J ends lost 5 bases and 7 bases, in that order; junction bases with no gene match: 18. CDR3 region: CASSLDITDRVASEKLFF. In nucleotides, the CDR3 is TGTGCCAGCAGTCTAGACATAACGGACAGGGTGGCAAGTGAAAAACTGTTTTTT.

CDR3 sequence: CASSSRGITEAFF. The CDR3 DNA reads as TGTGCCAGCAGTTCTCGGGGTATCACTGAAGCTTTCTTT. The chain recombines TRBV27 with TRBJ1-1, with D hard to call. Germline lookup yields CDR1 MNHEY and CDR2 SMNVEV (reference sequence). The V and J ends lost 4 bases and 4 bases respectively, with 10 bases between them. The CDR3 is 13 amino acids.

The gene calls are TRBV7-9 and TRBJ1-4; TRBD1 matches at 7 bases. Germline CDR1 SEHNR, CDR2 FQNEAQ (reference sequence). CDR3 size: 16 residues. V shed 1 base and J 0 bases; nucleotides not matched to a gene: 2. This chain's CDR3 is CASSLGGTATNEKLFF. CDR3 in DNA: TGTGCCAGCAGCTTAGGGGGGACAGCAACTAATGAAAAACTGTTTTTT. The whole variable domain, filled in from reference TRBV7-9 and TRBJ1-4, reads DTGVSQNPRHKITKRGQNVTFRCDPISEHNRLYWYRQTLGQGPEFLTYFQNEAQLEKSRLLSDRFSAERPKGSFSTLEIQRTEQGDSAMYLCASSLGGTATNEKLFFGSGTQLSVL.

This clone was found a few times. The rearrangement joins TRBV5-1 to TRBJ2-7, with a weak D call TRBD1 (6 bases). Germline values: CDR1 SGHRS, CDR2 YFSETQ. The V gene lost 4 bases and the J gene lost 2 bases, with 16 bases spanning the gap. The CDR3 length is 15 residues. CDR3 DNA: TGCGCCAGCAGCCATACAGGACAGCCCACCTACGAGCAGTACTTC. Its translation is CASSHTGQPTYEQYF.

The rearrangement links TRBV27 to TRBJ2-7, with D perhaps TRBD2 (6 bases). The CDR3 runs 16 residues. Per the germline V gene, CDR1 is MNHEY and CDR2 is SMNVEV (reference sequence). V was pared by 2 bases and J by 2 bases, with 16 bases between. CDR3 region: CASSLGGGALTYEQYF. CDR3 sequence (DNA): TGTGCCAGCAGTTTAGGTGGCGGGGCCTTAACCTACGAGCAGTACTTC.

The genes are TRBV7-6 and TRBJ1-4; TRBD1 aligns across 8 bases. Germline values: CDR1 SGHVS, CDR2 FNYEAQ. The CDR3 loop spans 16 amino acids. V lost 5 bases and J lost 5; bases outside the gene matches: 10. The CDR3 loop is CASSQYQGARNEKLFF. The DNA for the CDR3 is TGTGCCAGCAGCCAATATCAGGGGGCGCGGAATGAAAAACTGTTTTTT. Full variable domain (missing parts from reference TRBV7-6 and TRBJ1-4): GAGVSQSPRYKVTKRGQDVALRCDPISGHVSLYWYRQALGQGPEFLTYFNYEAQQDKSGLPNDRFSAERPEGSISTLTIQRTEQRDSAMYRCASSQYQGARNEKLFFGSGTQLSVL.

The V and J genes are TRBV5-4 and TRBJ1-2; 12 bases map to TRBD1. The CDR3 has 16 residues. J lost 6 bases, V lost 3 bases, and 9 bases had no gene match. From germline, CDR1 is SGHNT and CDR2 YYREEE (reference sequence). In nucleotides, the CDR3 is TGTGCCAGCAGCTCAAACCCGGGACAGGGGGCGAATGGCTACACCTTC. Protein product: CASSSNPGQGANGYTF.

V gene TRBV5-4 combines with J gene TRBJ1-1; TRBD1 is a possible D gene (5 bases). Germline CDR1 SGHNT, CDR2 YYREEE (reference sequence). The CDR3 consists of 15 residues. Trimming left V 0 bases short and J 4 bases short, with 13 bases between. CDR3 sequence (DNA): TGTGCCAGCAGCTTGGGGGCCGGGGGAGGCACTGAAGCTTTCTTT. This translates into CASSLGAGGGTEAFF.

V is TRBV7-2 and J is TRBJ2-3; 7 positions match TRBD2. V lost 0 bases to trimming and J lost 4 bases; unmatched junction nucleotides: 4. The germline V gene has CDR1 SGHTA and CDR2 FQGNSA. The CDR3 totals 15 residues. The CDR3 loop is CASSLAAGAPDTQYF. DNA of the CDR3: TGTGCCAGCAGCTTAGCGGCGGGAGCGCCAGATACGCAGTATTTT.

This sequence joins TRBV19 and TRBJ1-2, with 8 bases aligning to TRBD1. V lost 6 bases and J lost 0; bases outside the gene matches: 6. The length of the CDR3 is 15 residues. CDR1 and CDR2 (germline): LNHDA, SQIVND (reference sequence). CDR3 bases: TGTGCCAGTAGACCGACAGGGGCGCCTAACTATGGCTACACCTTC. This encodes CASRPTGAPNYGYTF.

The chain couples TRBV4-3 to TRBJ2-7; 7 nucleotides match TRBD2. The CDR3 extends over 15 amino acids. V trimming: 0 bases; J trimming: 6 bases; junction bases outside the gene matches: 8. Germline CDR1 is LGHNA and CDR2 is YSLEER. The CDR3 DNA is TGCGCCAGCAGCCAAGATGCCGGGGGGTTTGGCGAGCAGTACTTC. Translating it yields CASSQDAGGFGEQYF.

The gene calls are TRBV4-1 and TRBJ2-1; 14 nucleotides line up with TRBD2. The length of the CDR3 is 16 residues. The germline V gene encodes CDR1 MGHRA and CDR2 YSYEKL. V lost 8 bases, J lost 5 bases, and 8 bases stayed unmatched. Here the CDR3 reads CASRGTSGSFNNEQFF. DNA of the CDR3: TGCGCCAGCCGCGGGACTAGCGGGAGTTTCAACAATGAGCAGTTCTTC.

This chain links TRBV28 with TRBJ2-3, with D possibly matching TRBD2 (6 bases). CDR1 MDHEN and CDR2 SYDVKM come from the germline V gene. The V gene lost 7 bases and the J gene lost 10 bases, with 30 bases spanning the gap. The CDR3 loop spans 17 amino acids. The CDR3 region has the DNA TGTGCCAGCATGACCTCTGTGCTCTCGGGCGGGATAATCGCGCAGTATTTT. Translation: CASMTSVLSGGIIAQYF.

The gene calls are TRBV7-3 and TRBJ2-5; D is uncertain. The V gene's germline CDR1 is SGHTA and CDR2 FQGTGA. V lost 0 bases to trimming and J lost 5 bases, with 7 bases between them. CDR3 length equals 13 residues. CDR3 DNA: TGTGCCAGCAGCTTAACTAATGTTGAGACCCAGTACTTC. Translated: CASSLTNVETQYF.

Of note for this clone: An end of the junction differs from the germline gene, which may be a read error. This rearrangement joins TRBV4-3 to TRBJ2-2, with D possibly matching TRBD2 (5 bases). Looked up from germline, CDR1 is LGHNA and CDR2 is YSLEER. CDR3 length: 15 amino acids. CDR3: CASSQAEVETGKLFF. In nucleotides, the CDR3 is TGCGCCAGCAGCCAAGCCGAGGTGGAAACCGGGAAGCTGTTTTTT.

The chain combines TRBV7-2 with TRBJ2-3; tentative D call: TRBD2 (6 bases). The CDR3 loop spans 13 amino acids. With 7 bases removed from V and 6 bases from J, the gap between germline ends came to 14 bases. The germline V gene has CDR1 SGHTA and CDR2 FQGNSA. CDR3 in amino acids: CASNSGHFDTQYF. The CDR3 coding sequence is TGTGCCAGCAATAGCGGACATTTTGATACGCAGTATTTT.

J is TRBJ2-3 and V is TRBV7-2; D might be TRBD1 (5 bases). The V end lost 5 bases, the J end lost 3 bases, and 9 bases lay between the germline ends. CDR3 length equals 13 residues. The V gene's germline CDR1 is SGHTA and CDR2 FQGNSA. In DNA, the CDR3 is TGTGCCAGCAGCCGACAGTTTACAGATACGCAGTATTTT. This gives the protein CASSRQFTDTQYF.